The 23 T cell receptor beta chains reported below all come from one sample, sequenced in a study of cytomegalovirus exposure and HLA in healthy donors. Using immunoSEQ multiplex PCR, the repertoire was profiled, and TCRdb retains in-frame clones only, with some absent. The table has over 120,000 clones, roughly 89% seen once. Sequencing was carried out using PBMCs. These receptors all come from a young man in good health and CMV-seropositive.

This clone appeared a single time. The rearrangement links TRBV6-1 to TRBJ2-7, with 7 bases identical to TRBD2. Trimming removed 2 bases from V and 6 bases from J; junction bases left unmatched: 4. The CDR3 covers 13 residues. Germline lookup yields CDR1 MNHNS and CDR2 SASEGT. The CDR3 nucleotides read TGTGCCAGCAGTGAAAATTCGGGGGGCGAGCAGTACTTC. It translates to CASSENSGGEQYF.

This clone occurred a few times. This chain connects TRBV7-2 to TRBJ2-1; D not resolved. CDR1 and CDR2 (germline): SGHTA, FQGNSA. V was pared by 0 bases and J by 9 bases, with 6 bases between. The CDR3 loop spans 12 amino acids. For the CDR3, the DNA is TGTGCCAGCAGCTTAGCATATGTTGAGCAGTTCTTC. Amino acids: CASSLAYVEQFF.

This sequence joins TRBV11-2 and TRBJ1-2; 9 bases match TRBD1. The CDR3 consists of 16 residues. Germline V lookup: CDR1 SGHAT, CDR2 FQNNGV. V shed 5 bases and J 4 bases; nucleotides not matched to a gene: 11. CDR3 DNA sequence: TGTGCCAGCAGCCACCTGGGGGACAGGGAGGGCTATGGCTACACCTTC. It translates to CASSHLGDREGYGYTF.

This chain links TRBV18 with TRBJ2-3, with D possibly TRBD1 on 6 matching bases. CDR3 length: 15 amino acids. V lost 1 base, J lost 4 bases, and 12 bases lay in between. The germline V gene has CDR1 KGHSH and CDR2 LQKENI. The DNA for the CDR3 is TGTGCCAGCTCACCACAACAGGGCTCGGCAGATACGCAGTATTTT. Translated: CASSPQQGSADTQYF. Full variable domain (remainder filled in from reference TRBV18 and TRBJ2-3): NAGVMQNPRHLVRRRGQEARLRCSPMKGHSHVYWYRQLPEEGLKFMVYLQKENIIDESGMPKERFSAEFPKEGPSILRIQQVVRGDSAAYFCASSPQQGSADTQYFGPGTRLTVL.

The chain links TRBV18 to TRBJ2-1; D uncertain. The CDR3 sequence is 13 residues long. V dropped 6 bases and J dropped 5 bases, with 11 bases sitting between them. Per the germline V gene, CDR1 is KGHSH and CDR2 is LQKENI. The CDR3 DNA sequence: TGTGCCAGCTCTCCGGGTCGAAACAATGAGCAGTTCTTC. Translating it yields CASSPGRNNEQFF.

CDR3: CASSFRGQETQYF. DNA for the CDR3: TGCGCCAGCAGCTTCAGGGGGCAAGAGACCCAGTACTTC. The chain carries TRBV5-1 and TRBJ2-5; 7 nucleotides align to TRBD1. Germline CDR1 is SGHRS and CDR2 is YFSETQ. J gave up 2 bases and V 2 bases, and 0 bases lay outside the gene matches. The CDR3 has 13 residues. The complete variable domain, with remaining parts taken from reference TRBV5-1 and TRBJ2-5, reads KAGVTQTPRYLIKTRGQQVTLSCSPISGHRSVSWYQQTPGQGLQFLFEYFSETQRNKGNFPGRFSGRQFSNSRSEMNVSTLELGDSALYLCASSFRGQETQYFGPGTRLLVL.

The chain recombines TRBV5-1 with TRBJ1-2; a possible D gene is TRBD1 (5 bases). The CDR3 contains 14 residues. Looked up from germline, CDR1 is SGHRS and CDR2 is YFSETQ. V was clipped by 0 bases and J by 6 bases, with 12 bases between them. Here the CDR3 DNA reads TGCGCCAGCAGCTTGGAGAGCGGAGGGGATGGCTACACCTTC. Translation: CASSLESGGDGYTF.

This clone has only one observation. V usage is TRBV7-8 and J usage is TRBJ2-1; 14 bases are a match to TRBD2. This CDR3 has 17 amino acids. The V gene's germline CDR1 is SGHVS and CDR2 FQNEAQ. J lost 2 bases, V lost 4 bases, and 4 bases had no gene match. CDR3 sequence: CASSSGLAGEPYNEQFF. The CDR3 DNA is TGTGCCAGCAGCTCGGGACTAGCGGGGGAACCCTACAATGAGCAGTTCTTC.

The gene calls are TRBV6-5 and TRBJ2-4, with 10 bases aligning to TRBD1. Germline-derived CDR1 and CDR2 are MNHEY and SVGAGI. The J segment lost 7 bases and the V segment lost 1 base, leaving 4 bases of the junction unmatched. The CDR3 extends over 15 amino acids. CDR3 region: CASSYFRDRGNIQYF. CDR3 bases: TGTGCCAGCAGTTACTTCCGGGACAGGGGCAACATTCAGTACTTC.

V is TRBV2 and J is TRBJ2-7, with 10 bases fitting TRBD1. Losses at the gene ends were 5 bases for V and 7 bases for J; bases not matched to a gene: 17. The CDR3 contains 17 residues. Germline-derived CDR1 and CDR2 are SNHLY and FYNNEI. The CDR3 protein is CASSLHYVAGTGEEQYF. The CDR3 bases are TGTGCCAGCAGTCTACATTACGTGGCCGGGACAGGGGAAGAGCAGTACTTC.

This clone was observed a single time. This chain joins TRBV10-2 and TRBJ2-5; TRBD2 matches 13 bases. The CDR3 is 16 amino acids. The germline V gene has CDR1 WSHSY and CDR2 SAAADI. V lost 6 bases, J lost 5 bases, and 9 bases stayed unmatched. CDR3 coding DNA: TGCGCCAGCAGAGGGACTAGCGGGACCCGGGTGGAGACCCAGTACTTC. Translated, it gives CASRGTSGTRVETQYF.

The V gene is TRBV7-6, the J gene TRBJ2-2; D is perhaps TRBD1 (6 bases). CDR1 and CDR2 (germline): SGHVS, FNYEAQ. V shed 8 bases and J shed 7 bases, with 17 bases lying between them. The CDR3 loop spans 14 amino acids. The CDR3: CASGQSSSVGELFF. CDR3 in DNA: TGTGCCAGCGGACAGAGTAGCTCTGTCGGGGAGCTGTTTTTT.

This chain links TRBV9 with TRBJ1-1, with TRBD1 matching 8 bases. This CDR3 comprises 16 residues. The trim removed 3 bases at V and 3 bases at J, leaving 10 bases unmatched. Germline V CDR1 and CDR2: SGDLS, YYNGEE. The DNA for the CDR3 is TGTGCCAGCAGCGAATACTTGACAGGGGTGCACACTGAAGCTTTCTTT. Residues: CASSEYLTGVHTEAFF. Drawing the rest from reference TRBV9 and TRBJ1-1, the complete variable domain is DSGVTQTPKHLITATGQRVTLRCSPRSGDLSVYWYQQSLDQGLQFLIQYYNGEERAKGNILERFSAQQFPDLHSELNLSSLELGDSALYFCASSEYLTGVHTEAFFGQGTRLTVV.

Many counts were recorded for this clone. The chain uses TRBV6-1 and TRBJ1-6; a possible D gene is TRBD1 (5 bases). Germline V gene data show CDR1 as MNHNS and CDR2 as SASEGT. V lost 1 base, J lost 4 bases, and 11 bases lay in between. The CDR3 extends over 16 amino acids. The DNA of the CDR3 is TGTGCCAGCAGTGAAGATGGCAGGGAATATAATTCACCCCTCCACTTT. Protein: CASSEDGREYNSPLHF.

The chain combines TRBV9 with TRBJ2-1; unclear D gene. Germline V gene data show CDR1 as SGDLS and CDR2 as YYNGEE. Trimming took off 0 bases at V and 8 bases at J, with 3 bases between the two ends. The CDR3 has 11 amino acids. The CDR3 is CASSVVYEQFF. The CDR3 DNA follows: TGTGCCAGCAGCGTAGTCTATGAGCAGTTCTTC.

This rearrangement joins TRBV2 to TRBJ1-1; TRBD1 matches 9 bases. CDR1 is SNHLY, CDR2 FYNNEI, per germline. V dropped 2 bases and J dropped 2; count of bases not matched to a gene: 6. The length of the CDR3 is 16 residues. CDR3 sequence reads: CASSELGQGLNTEAFF. The CDR3 DNA sequence: TGTGCCAGCAGTGAACTCGGACAGGGGCTAAACACTGAAGCTTTCTTT.

The V and J genes are TRBV27 and TRBJ2-5, with unresolved D. This CDR3 has 12 residues. V gave up 4 bases and J gave up 5 bases, with 8 bases separating them. The germline V gene has CDR1 MNHEY and CDR2 SMNVEV (reference sequence). The CDR3 bases are TGTGCCAGCAGTTCGTCCGGGGAGACCCAGTACTTC. This codes for CASSSSGETQYF.

The chain combines TRBV5-6 with TRBJ2-1; 11 nucleotides agree with TRBD1. Germline V lookup: CDR1 SGHDT, CDR2 YYEEEE. The CDR3 runs 14 residues. J lost 6 bases, V lost 2 bases, and 1 base had no gene match. The CDR3 spells CASSFGTGGNEQFF. The CDR3 DNA reads as TGTGCCAGCAGCTTCGGGACAGGGGGCAATGAGCAGTTCTTC.

The chain carries TRBV5-1 and TRBJ2-5; possibly TRBD2 for D (7 bases). Germline CDR1 SGHRS, CDR2 YFSETQ. The CDR3 is made up of 16 amino acids. The germline V and J ends were trimmed by 1 base and 5 bases, with 18 bases remaining between them. The CDR3 bases are TGCGCCAGCAGCTTGTCCCCGGGGGGCGCATGGGAGACCCAGTACTTC. It yields the protein CASSLSPGGAWETQYF.

The chain has TRBV2 and TRBJ2-7; D not resolved. The germline gives CDR1 SNHLY, CDR2 FYNNEI. The V end lost 7 bases, the J end lost 0 bases, and 13 bases lay between the germline ends. The CDR3 is 14 residues long. The CDR3 sequence is CASNPEKISYEQYF. For the CDR3, the DNA is TGTGCCAGCAACCCTGAGAAGATCTCCTACGAGCAGTACTTC.

This clone was found once. The chain has TRBV28 and TRBJ2-5; D is perhaps TRBD1 (6 bases). The CDR3 covers 15 residues. From germline, CDR1 is MDHEN and CDR2 SYDVKM. V was clipped by 6 bases and J by 1 base, with 15 bases between them. The CDR3 loop reads CASSSTGNPQETQYF. The CDR3 bases are TGTGCCAGCAGCTCCACAGGGAACCCCCAAGAGACCCAGTACTTC.

The J gene is TRBJ2-7, the V gene TRBV28; 7 bases line up with TRBD1. V dropped 7 bases and J dropped 3; count of bases not matched to a gene: 9. The CDR3 covers 14 residues. CDR1 is MDHEN, CDR2 SYDVKM, per germline. The CDR3 DNA follows: TGTGCCAGCATGGAGACAGGGTATTTCTACGAGCAGTACTTC. This gives the protein CASMETGYFYEQYF.

V and J are TRBV19 and TRBJ1-5, with 9 bases fitting TRBD1. V lost 1 base and J lost 9; bases outside the gene matches: 10. Germline CDR1 LNHDA, CDR2 SQIVND (reference sequence). There are 16 residues in the CDR3. This CDR3 is CASSIGLGTGNGPQHF. CDR3 nucleotides: TGTGCCAGTAGTATAGGCCTCGGGACAGGGAATGGGCCCCAGCATTTT. Combining the CDR3 with reference TRBV19 and TRBJ1-5 gives the whole variable domain DGGITQSPKYLFRKEGQNVTLSCEQNLNHDAMYWYRQDPGQGLRLIYYSQIVNDFQKGDIAEGYSVSREKKESFPLTVTSAQKNPTAFYLCASSIGLGTGNGPQHFGDGTRLSIL.